This T cell receptor beta chain was sequenced for a study of cytomegalovirus exposure and HLA in healthy donors. Study information: Unique TCR beta sequences numbering about 100 million came from 150 million to 200 million T cells in an earlier analysis. Counted in an early data release were about 86 million unique TCRs from HLA-typed donors.

The study's findings and limits: According to the study, 160 or so TCR beta chains were cytomegalovirus-associated.

Of note for this clone: The antigen remains unidentified.

The PCR ran on 60 Vbeta and 13 Jbeta primers. Here immunoSEQ multiplex PCR was the method, and the copy in TCRdb shows in-frame clones only, minus some. The sample lists around 80,000 clones; under 65% were seen once. The germline V gene has CDR1 LGHNA and CDR2 YNFKEQ. The V and J ends lost 4 bases and 4 bases respectively, with 12 bases between them. This CDR3 has 14 residues. The J gene is TRBJ2-3, the V gene TRBV4-2; no reliable D call. Sequences were obtained from PBMCs. The sequence derives from a male donor in good health and CMV-seropositive. CDR3: CASSRQDVADTQYF. CDR3 DNA sequence: TGTGCCAGCAGCCGCCAAGATGTAGCAGATACGCAGTATTTT.